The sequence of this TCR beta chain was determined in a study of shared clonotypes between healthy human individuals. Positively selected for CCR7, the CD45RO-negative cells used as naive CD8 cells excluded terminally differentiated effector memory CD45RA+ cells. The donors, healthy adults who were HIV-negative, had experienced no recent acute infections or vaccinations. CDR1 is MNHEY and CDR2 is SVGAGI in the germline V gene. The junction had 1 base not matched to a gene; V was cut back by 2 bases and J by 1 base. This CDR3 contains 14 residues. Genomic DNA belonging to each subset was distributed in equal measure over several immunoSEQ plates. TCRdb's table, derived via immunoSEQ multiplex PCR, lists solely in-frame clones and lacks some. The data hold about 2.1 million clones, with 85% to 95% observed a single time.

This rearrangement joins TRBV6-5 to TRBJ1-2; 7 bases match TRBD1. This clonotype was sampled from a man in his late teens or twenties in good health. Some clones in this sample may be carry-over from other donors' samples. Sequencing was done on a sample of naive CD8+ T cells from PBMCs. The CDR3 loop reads CASSYDRVNYGYTF. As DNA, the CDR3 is TGTGCCAGCAGTTACGACAGGGTTAACTATGGCTACACCTTC.